Sequencing of this T cell receptor (beta chain) was carried out in a study of blood T cell repertoires in COVID-19. Overall study context: In each case, the material was cDNA or gDNA derived from T cells, B-cell-depleted T cells, or PBMCs.

Here immunoSEQ multiplex PCR was the method, and the copy in TCRdb shows in-frame clones only, minus some. The profile shows hundreds of thousands of clones, roughly 80% of them singletons. V was pared by 5 bases and J by 2 bases, with 6 bases of the junction left unmatched. This CDR3 contains 15 residues. Germline assignment: CDR1 SGHAT and CDR2 FQNNGV. The origin of this receptor is a woman aged 40 to 49 with active or convalescent COVID-19. The V gene is TRBV11-2, the J gene TRBJ2-7, with 10 bases identical to TRBD1. Material: peripheral blood. CDR3 nucleotides: TGTGCCAGCAGCACCCCGGGGACAGGGGCCTACGAGCAGTACTTC. Translating gives CASSTPGTGAYEQYF.